A selection of T cell receptor beta chains follows, all from one sample in a study of T-cell reconstitution after alpha-beta-depleted transplantation in children. A single record per CDR3 protein comes from TCRdb applying MiXCR to the PCR reads. The sample holds over 200,000 distinct CDR3 sequences, 8.4% seen once. The sample here was PBMCs, mostly from graft donor cells, taken 360 days after TCRalphabeta/CD19-depleted stem cell transplant. The receptors come from a male patient under 10 years old who had a stem cell transplant for acute myeloid leukemia, so the T cells may come from the graft donor. CDR3s leave out the opening cysteine and the closing phenylalanine or tryptophan.

v_call	j_call	cdr3_aa
TRBV5-6	TRBJ1-2	ASSLGRAGYT
TRBV12-3/TRBV12-4	TRBJ1-5	ASSLARDSNQPQH
TRBV5-1	TRBJ2-1	ASSPTSDYYNEQF
TRBV20-1	TRBJ2-6	SASGPRSGANVLT
TRBV10-3	TRBJ2-6	AISEGQAAGANVLT
TRBV20-1	TRBJ2-2	SALDSLFTGELF
TRBV5-1	TRBJ1-1	ASSLLQGQTLNTEAF
TRBV12-3/TRBV12-4	TRBJ2-1	ASSLWGIFRDEQF
TRBV12-3/TRBV12-4	TRBJ2-2	ASSPDSWNTGELF
TRBV12-3/TRBV12-4	TRBJ2-5	ASSFPLEAPSQETQY
TRBV20-1	TRBJ2-1	SARDVAGAVNEQF
TRBV29-1	TRBJ2-1	SVAEWSGNNEQF
TRBV5-1	TRBJ2-5	ASSFGEGGYQETQY
TRBV12-3/TRBV12-4	TRBJ2-1	ASTPVGEILSYNEQF